One and the same sample provided the 6 T cell receptor beta chains below, sequenced in a study of blood T cell repertoires in COVID-19. TCRdb's copy holds only in-frame clones and misses some; the assay was immunoSEQ multiplex PCR. Among fewer than 200,000 clones listed, roughly four fifths were seen once. The sample taken for sequencing was peripheral blood. These receptors were obtained from a woman aged 70-85 years with COVID-19, enrolled during active disease.

The V gene is TRBV6-1, the J gene TRBJ1-5; no firm D call. This CDR3 spans 15 amino acids. V lost 1 base, J lost 5 bases, and 12 bases lay in between. Germline-derived CDR1 and CDR2 are MNHNS and SASEGT. CDR3 residues: CASSEGERRHQPQHF. The CDR3 DNA is TGTGCCAGCAGTGAAGGAGAGAGGCGGCATCAGCCCCAGCATTTT.

This clone has a single count. The V gene is TRBV19, the J gene TRBJ1-1; D may be TRBD1 (6 bases). The V end was cut by 1 base, the J end by 1 base, with 7 bases between. There are 14 residues in the CDR3. Germline V gene data show CDR1 as LNHDA and CDR2 as SQIVND (reference sequence). As DNA, the CDR3 is TGTGCCAGTAGTATAGGGACAGCGAACACTGAAGCTTTCTTT. Amino acid sequence: CASSIGTANTEAFF.

The V and J genes are TRBV28 and TRBJ2-7; perhaps TRBD2 as D (5 bases). The germline CDR1 and CDR2 sequences are MDHEN and SYDVKM. CDR3 size: 15 residues. Deletions cut 3 bases from V and 0 bases from J, with 12 bases between. The CDR3 protein is CASSFVRLASYEQYF. In DNA, the CDR3 is TGTGCCAGCAGTTTCGTTCGTCTAGCCTCCTACGAGCAGTACTTC.

The chain recombines TRBV9 with TRBJ2-3, with D maybe TRBD2 (5 bases). Trimming took 0 bases from V and 4 from J, leaving 15 bases between them. The CDR3 spans 16 residues. Looked up from germline, CDR1 is SGDLS and CDR2 is YYNGEE. The CDR3 region is CASSVGNLRESDTQYF. The CDR3 region has the DNA TGTGCCAGCAGCGTAGGAAATTTAAGGGAGTCAGATACGCAGTATTTT.

This clone was observed a handful of times. This rearrangement joins TRBV30 to TRBJ1-4; D is unresolved. CDR1 is GTSNPN, CDR2 SVGIG, per germline (reference sequence). With 0 bases removed from V and 8 bases from J, the gap between germline ends came to 16 bases. CDR3 length equals 15 residues. CDR3 amino acids: CAWSVGSAGGEKLFF. As DNA, the CDR3 is TGTGCCTGGAGTGTAGGATCAGCGGGCGGCGAAAAACTGTTTTTT. The entire variable domain, with the rest obtained from reference TRBV30 and TRBJ1-4, is as follows: SQTIHQWPATLVQPVGSPLSLECTVEGTSNPNLYWYRQAAGRGLQLLFYSVGIGQISSEVPQNLSASRPQDRQFILSSKKLLLSDSGFYLCAWSVGSAGGEKLFFGSGTQLSVL.

V gene TRBV6-5 combines with J gene TRBJ1-3; D is perhaps TRBD1 (6 bases). CDR3 length equals 15 residues. V was pared by 2 bases and J by 0 bases, with 8 bases between. Germline CDR1 and CDR2: MNHEY and SVGAGI. This chain's CDR3 is CASSYADSSGNTIYF. CDR3 nucleotides: TGTGCCAGCAGTTACGCGGACAGCTCTGGAAACACCATATATTTT.